The 30 T cell receptor beta chains below come from one sample, sequenced in a study of T cell repertoires in cytomegalovirus infection. TCRdb re-derived calls from the reads in MiXCR, one entry per CDR3 protein. The repertoire holds 450,000 to 600,000 distinct CDR3 sequences, approximately 10% seen once, with about a tenth in the top ten. Material: PBMCs. The receptors were gathered from a human donor in good health (CMV status not recorded). Some clones in this sample may be carry-over from other donors' samples.

This clonotype has ten or more counts. The rearrangement uses TRBV6-1 and TRBJ1-4; 8 bases line up with TRBD1. The CDR3 length is 13 residues. Germline assignment: CDR1 MNHNS and CDR2 SASEGT. J gave up 6 bases and V 6 bases, and 3 bases lay outside the gene matches. CDR3 DNA: TGTGCCAGCAGGACAGGGGCGGATGAAAAACTGTTTTTT. It translates to CASRTGADEKLFF.

The rearrangement links TRBV18 to TRBJ1-6; the match to TRBD1 covers 10 bases. V shed 5 bases, J shed 11 bases, and the junction held 6 bases outside the gene matches. CDR1 KGHSH and CDR2 LQKENI come from the germline V gene. The length of the CDR3 is 14 residues. The CDR3 loop is CASSGAGTGAPLHF. The CDR3 region has the DNA TGTGCCAGCTCAGGAGCCGGGACAGGGGCACCCCTCCACTTT.

The table lists this clonotype with a few counts. The V and J genes are TRBV18 and TRBJ2-1, with 8 bases identical to TRBD1. V was pared by 3 bases and J by 6 bases, with 7 bases of the junction left unmatched. The length of the CDR3 is 15 residues. Germline values: CDR1 KGHSH, CDR2 LQKENI. For the CDR3, the DNA is TGTGCCAGCTCACCGTCGGACAGGGTTAGCAATGAGCAGTTCTTC. It specifies CASSPSDRVSNEQFF.

This chain connects TRBV29-1 to TRBJ2-7; D unclear. Germline CDR1 reads SQVTM; CDR2 reads ANQGSEA. The V end lost 7 bases, the J end lost 4 bases, and 2 bases lay between the germline ends. The CDR3 runs 8 residues. In DNA form, the CDR3 reads TGCAGCGGTTACGAGCAGTACTTC. This encodes CSGYEQYF.

This clonotype was recorded many times. V usage is TRBV7-2 and J usage is TRBJ2-1, with D perhaps matching TRBD2 (6 bases). CDR3 length: 15 residues. With 5 bases removed from V and 5 bases from J, the gap between germline ends came to 16 bases. Germline V gene sequence: CDR1 SGHTA, CDR2 FQGNSA. For the CDR3, the DNA is TGTGCCAGCAGCCGGGACTTCGGAGGGAACAATGAGCAGTTCTTC. The encoded protein is CASSRDFGGNNEQFF.

This clonotype was found a few times. The chain is built from TRBV28 and TRBJ1-2; D not resolved. This CDR3 spans 11 amino acids. Trimming took off 7 bases at V and 4 bases at J, with 7 bases between the two ends. The germline CDR1 and CDR2 sequences are MDHEN and SYDVKM. As DNA, the CDR3 is TGTGCCAGCACGGCTGGCTATGGCTACACCTTC. Protein product: CASTAGYGYTF.

A remark on this clonotype: A much more abundant neighbour one base away suggests this may be a read error. The rearrangement joins TRBV5-1 to TRBJ2-7; 10 nucleotides align to TRBD2. The CDR3 totals 14 residues. From germline, CDR1 is SGHRS and CDR2 YFSETQ. In DNA form, the CDR3 reads TGCACCAGCAGCTCTACTAGCGGGGCCTACGAGCAGTACTTC. It yields the protein CTSSSTSGAYEQYF.

This clonotype was seen ten or more times. The gene calls are TRBV7-3 and TRBJ2-3; the match to TRBD1 covers 10 bases. The length of the CDR3 is 18 residues. V gave up 4 bases and J gave up 2 bases; unmatched junction bases: 12. Germline assignment: CDR1 SGHTA and CDR2 FQGTGA. CDR3 DNA: TGTGCCAGCAGCTCTCCACCCGGGACAGGGGCAATCACAGATACGCAGTATTTT. It codes for CASSSPPGTGAITDTQYF.

This clonotype was detected ten times or more. The rearrangement joins TRBV7-9 to TRBJ2-1, with D hard to call. The germline gives CDR1 SEHNR, CDR2 FQNEAQ (reference sequence). Trimming shortened V by 1 base and J by 10 bases, and 14 bases separated the two germline ends. This CDR3 region has 14 residues. CDR3 DNA: TGTGCCAGCAGCTTAGTGGTCTCGCCTTCCGAGCAGTTCTTC. The encoded protein is CASSLVVSPSEQFF.

There are many counts of this clonotype. The genes are TRBV28 and TRBJ1-2; D not certain. Germline V gene lookup returns CDR1 MDHEN and CDR2 SYDVKM. The V and J ends lost 5 bases and 6 bases respectively, with 16 bases between them. This CDR3 is 14 amino acids long. Here the CDR3 DNA reads TGTGCCAGCAGTCCCCCACGGGTGCGGGATGGCTACACCTTC. Residues: CASSPPRVRDGYTF.

Note on this clonotype: Given a much more abundant clone one base away, this may be a read error. Because the CDR3 is missing its conserved closing phenylalanine or tryptophan, this is likely a read error. The chain employs TRBV28 and TRBJ2-7; 11 positions agree with TRBD1. The CDR3 spans 17 residues. V lost 2 bases and J lost 3; bases outside the gene matches: 9. Looked up from germline, CDR1 is MDHEN and CDR2 is SYDVKM. The CDR3 reads CASSLKGRGQGGYEQYS. The CDR3 bases are TGTGCCAGCAGTTTAAAAGGCCGGGGACAGGGGGGCTACGAGCAGTACTCC.

The J gene is TRBJ2-1, the V gene TRBV5-4; D possibly matches TRBD1 or TRBD2 (7 bases each). Trimming left V 10 bases short and J 5 bases short, with 19 bases between. This CDR3 spans 14 amino acids. CDR1 and CDR2 (germline): SGHNT, YYREEE (reference sequence). CDR3: CAVAGGGENNEQFF. The CDR3 DNA reads as TGTGCCGTAGCAGGGGGGGGTGAGAACAATGAGCAGTTCTTC. Variable domain in full (rest from reference TRBV5-4 and TRBJ2-1): ETGVTQSPTHLIKTRGQQVTLRCSSQSGHNTVSWYQQALGQGPQFIFQYYREEENGRGNFPPRFSGLQFPNYSSELNVNALELDDSALYLCAVAGGGENNEQFFGPGTRLTVL.

The sample holds many counts of this clonotype. CDR3 bases: TGTGCCAGCAGCTTAGATCAGGTAGACTACGAGCAGTACTTC. Its protein product is CASSLDQVDYEQYF. The chain couples TRBV11-2 to TRBJ2-7; no clear D. The V end was cut by 0 bases, the J end by 3 bases, with 9 bases between. The CDR3 contains 14 residues. CDR1 and CDR2 (germline): SGHAT, FQNNGV.

This clonotype was seen repeatedly, ten times or more. This chain links TRBV7-9 with TRBJ2-5, with 11 bases that match TRBD2. CDR1 is SEHNR and CDR2 is FQNEAQ in the germline V gene (reference sequence). This CDR3 has 18 amino acids. V lost 5 bases and J lost 4; bases outside the gene matches: 15. The DNA for the CDR3 is TGTGCCAGCAGCCCACGACCTACTAGCGGGAGCGCAGGAGAGACCCAGTACTTC. Its protein product is CASSPRPTSGSAGETQYF.

In nucleotides, the CDR3 is TGCGCCAGCAGCCAAACCGGGACAGCCGCCTCACCCCTCCACTTT. It specifies CASSQTGTAASPLHF. The chain couples TRBV4-1 to TRBJ1-6, with 7 bases aligning to TRBD1. Per germline, CDR1 MGHRA and CDR2 YSYEKL. The CDR3 is 15 amino acids. After removal of 2 bases from V and 10 bases from J, the junction contained 8 bases not matched to a gene.

This clonotype was detected many times. V usage is TRBV28 and J usage is TRBJ2-6; D call uncertain. Trimming removed 5 bases at V and 0 bases at J, with 11 bases between. The germline V gene encodes CDR1 MDHEN and CDR2 SYDVKM. The CDR3 consists of 16 residues. The CDR3 bases are TGTGCCAGCAGTCCTAAACAGTACTCTGGGGCCAACGTCCTGACTTTC. Its translation: CASSPKQYSGANVLTF.

The sample holds one count of this clonotype. The chain joins TRBV27 to TRBJ2-1; weak D call: TRBD2 (5 bases). CDR3 length: 11 residues. Germline V CDR1 and CDR2: MNHEY, SMNVEV (reference sequence). With 8 bases removed from V and 10 bases from J, the gap between germline ends came to 12 bases. The CDR3 spells CASGGSDEQFF. For the CDR3, the DNA is TGTGCCAGCGGAGGCTCCGACGAGCAGTTCTTC.

In its sample, this clonotype was seen a few times. The chain combines TRBV12-3 or TRBV12-4 with TRBJ1-2; D is unresolved. Trimming cost V 4 bases and J 7 bases, with 7 bases left between them. The CDR3 is 11 amino acids. CDR3 protein: CASSSVIGYTF. As DNA, the CDR3 is TGTGCCAGCAGTTCCGTTATTGGCTACACCTTC.

This clonotype was found many times. The rearrangement joins TRBV9 to TRBJ2-7; 10 bases are shared with TRBD2. The CDR3 contains 16 residues. J gave up 2 bases and V 0 bases, and 5 bases lay outside the gene matches. Germline lookup yields CDR1 SGDLS and CDR2 YYNGEE. The CDR3 reads CASSVGASGGAYEQYF. The CDR3, as DNA: TGTGCCAGCAGCGTAGGAGCTAGCGGGGGCGCCTACGAGCAGTACTTC.

There are many counts of this clonotype. The chain links TRBV11-2 to TRBJ2-3; 8 bases map to TRBD2. The junction had 11 bases not matched to a gene; V was cut back by 5 bases and J by 4 bases. The CDR3 loop spans 16 amino acids. Germline V gene data show CDR1 as SGHAT and CDR2 as FQNNGV. CDR3 sequence reads: CASSRTGGGYADTQYF. Here the CDR3 DNA reads TGTGCCAGCAGCCGAACGGGGGGGGGCTATGCAGATACGCAGTATTTT.

This clonotype was recorded at least ten times. The rearrangement links TRBV5-1 to TRBJ1-6; D remains unclear. The CDR3 runs to 14 residues. V was pared by 0 bases and J by 6 bases, with 7 bases between. CDR1 and CDR2 from the germline V gene are SGHRS and YFSETQ. The CDR3 DNA sequence: TGCGCCAGCAGCTTGGAGCATTTTAATTCACCCCTCCACTTT. Protein: CASSLEHFNSPLHF. The variable domain in full, completed from reference TRBV5-1 and TRBJ1-6, reads KAGVTQTPRYLIKTRGQQVTLSCSPISGHRSVSWYQQTPGQGLQFLFEYFSETQRNKGNFPGRFSGRQFSNSRSEMNVSTLELGDSALYLCASSLEHFNSPLHFGNGTRLTVT.

This clonotype was counted at least ten times. The genes are TRBV7-3 and TRBJ2-1; TRBD2 agrees at 10 bases. From germline, CDR1 is SGHTA and CDR2 FQGTGA. The CDR3 length is 16 residues. Unmatched junction bases numbered 12, after V lost 4 bases and J lost 9 bases. The CDR3 nucleotides read TGTGCCAGCAGCTCGGGGGGTAGCGGGAGGTTTAGTGAGCAGTTCTTC. This encodes CASSSGGSGRFSEQFF. The complete variable domain, with remaining parts taken from reference TRBV7-3 and TRBJ2-1, reads GAGVSQTPSNKVTEKGKYVELRCDPISGHTALYWYRQSLGQGPEFLIYFQGTGAADDSGLPNDRFFAVRPEGSVSTLKIQRTERGDSAVYLCASSSGGSGRFSEQFFGPGTRLTVL.

This clonotype occurred many times. This sequence joins TRBV6-5 and TRBJ1-2; D gene unclear. CDR3 length equals 14 residues. V lost 0 bases, J lost 5 bases, and 10 bases lay in between. Germline V gives CDR1 MNHEY, CDR2 SVGAGI. The CDR3 coding sequence is TGTGCCAGCAGTTACTCAGAGGGCGGGTATGGCTACACCTTC. Translating it yields CASSYSEGGYGYTF.

The V and J genes are TRBV30 and TRBJ2-1; 9 bases line up with TRBD1. Trimming cost V 2 bases and J 4 bases; bases outside gene matches: 3. This CDR3 is 14 amino acids long. Per the germline V gene, CDR1 is GTSNPN and CDR2 is SVGIG (reference sequence). For the CDR3, the DNA is TGTGCCTGGAGTACAGGGGGCGGTTACAATGAGCAGTTCTTC. It translates to CAWSTGGGYNEQFF.

This clonotype appeared many times. The V gene is TRBV7-2, the J gene TRBJ2-1; a weak D match, TRBD2 (5 bases). Germline assignment: CDR1 SGHTA and CDR2 FQGNSA. Trimming removed 3 bases at V and 7 bases at J, with 13 bases between. The CDR3 is 14 residues long. CDR3 amino acids: CASSFQGLANEQFF. For the CDR3, the DNA is TGTGCCAGCAGCTTCCAAGGGCTAGCAAATGAGCAGTTCTTC.

In this sample, this clonotype turned up many times. The gene calls are TRBV20-1 and TRBJ2-2; D is unclear. The CDR3 spans 13 residues. With 5 bases removed from V and 7 bases from J, the gap between germline ends came to 14 bases. Germline lookup yields CDR1 DFQATT and CDR2 SNEGSKA (reference sequence). CDR3 DNA: TGCAGTGCTGGTGGTCTCATTGGCGGGGAGCTGTTTTTT. Encoded protein: CSAGGLIGGELFF.

This chain connects TRBV2 to TRBJ2-3; unclear D gene. The V gene lost 4 bases and the J gene lost 5 bases, with 13 bases spanning the gap. Germline assignment: CDR1 SNHLY and CDR2 FYNNEI. This CDR3 has 14 amino acids. This chain's CDR3 is CASSGTDGKDTQYF. CDR3 bases: TGTGCCAGCAGTGGAACGGACGGAAAAGATACGCAGTATTTT.

This clonotype was counted at least ten times. The chain links TRBV7-8 to TRBJ1-5; D uncertain. V lost 1 base and J 2 bases, leaving 6 bases between the germline ends. CDR3 size: 14 residues. CDR1 SGHVS and CDR2 FQNEAQ come from the germline V gene. The CDR3 nucleotides are TGTGCCAGCAGCTTAGAAATCGGCAATCAGCCCCAGCATTTT. It translates to CASSLEIGNQPQHF.

The chain joins TRBV20-1 to TRBJ1-5; D perhaps matches TRBD1 (6 bases). This CDR3 is built from 14 residues. Trimming cost V 4 bases and J 7 bases, with 17 bases left between them. Germline V gives CDR1 DFQATT, CDR2 SNEGSKA (reference sequence). In DNA form, the CDR3 reads TGCAGTGCTACACAGGGAGGTGGTGGCCAGCCCCAGCATTTT. As protein: CSATQGGGGQPQHF.

A few counts support this clonotype. The chain recombines TRBV4-1 with TRBJ1-5; TRBD1 matches 8 bases. V shed 2 bases and J 7 bases; nucleotides not matched to a gene: 7. Germline loops: CDR1 MGHRA, CDR2 YSYEKL. The CDR3 contains 15 residues. This CDR3 is CASSQPGQGGQPQHF. The DNA for the CDR3 is TGCGCCAGCAGCCAACCCGGACAGGGTGGACAGCCCCAGCATTTT.